The 8 T cell receptor beta chains presented below share a single source sample, sequenced in a study of T-cell memory formation after mild COVID-19. TCRdb reprocessed the 5' RACE reads via MiXCR and lists one record per CDR3 protein. Among over 120,000 distinct CDR3 sequences listed, under 25% were seen once. The specimen was PBMCs or a T cell subset sorted from them (not recorded which). The receptors here all came from an adult woman who had mild COVID-19 (a few samples of this study predate the infection). Cell type and time point are not known.

The V gene is TRBV25-1, the J gene TRBJ1-1, with TRBD1 matching 9 bases. V was clipped by 4 bases and J by 5 bases; unmatched bases: 5. Germline V CDR1 and CDR2: MGHDK, SYGVNS. The CDR3 has 14 amino acids. This CDR3 reads CASSGRQGGTEAFF. The DNA of the CDR3 is TGTGCCAGCAGTGGGAGACAGGGGGGTACTGAAGCTTTCTTT.

This clonotype was detected a few times. The chain links TRBV5-5 to TRBJ2-1, with D maybe TRBD1 (6 bases). Germline V gene sequence: CDR1 SGHKS, CDR2 YYEKEE (reference sequence). Trimming pared 3 bases from V and 4 bases from J, leaving 11 bases between. This CDR3 has 14 residues. The CDR3 nucleotides read TGTGCCAGCAGCTCCGGACAGCCATACAATGAGCAGTTCTTC. It yields the protein CASSSGQPYNEQFF.

This clonotype occurred a few times. The rearrangement joins TRBV25-1 to TRBJ2-3; D call uncertain. The CDR3 totals 13 residues. V was shortened by 1 base and J by 5 bases, with 7 bases between the two germline ends. Per germline, CDR1 MGHDK and CDR2 SYGVNS. DNA of the CDR3: TGTGCCAGCAGTGAATCTGGAAGAGATACGCAGTATTTT. Encoded protein: CASSESGRDTQYF.

This chain uses TRBV20-1 with TRBJ1-1; D unclear. Germline CDR1 reads DFQATT; CDR2 reads SNEGSKA (reference sequence). The CDR3 has 14 residues. V lost 1 base to trimming and J lost 2 bases, with 11 bases between them. The CDR3 nucleotides read TGCAGTGCTAGAGGCGCGGGGTATAACACTGAAGCTTTCTTT. Translated: CSARGAGYNTEAFF.

This clonotype was counted a few times. The chain joins TRBV12-3 or TRBV12-4 to TRBJ2-7; no clear D. Trimming left V 6 bases short and J 3 bases short, with 12 bases between. The CDR3 totals 13 residues. In DNA, the CDR3 is TGTGCCAGCAGACTCGACACGGACTACGAGCAGTACTTC. Protein sequence: CASRLDTDYEQYF.

The rearrangement uses TRBV18 and TRBJ1-1, with 9 bases that match TRBD1. Germline assignment: CDR1 KGHSH and CDR2 LQKENI. This CDR3 region has 16 residues. The junction had 8 bases not matched to a gene; V was cut back by 1 base and J by 5 bases. CDR3 DNA sequence: TGTGCCAGCTCACCACTCACAGGGGGCGCCGGAACTGAAGCTTTCTTT. It translates to CASSPLTGGAGTEAFF.

This clonotype has only a few counts. This chain links TRBV27 with TRBJ2-3; the D gene could be TRBD1 or TRBD2 (5 bases each). The CDR3 is made up of 15 amino acids. Germline assignment: CDR1 MNHEY and CDR2 SMNVEV (reference sequence). Trimming pared 6 bases from V and 4 bases from J, leaving 17 bases between. This CDR3 is CASRQRQGRADTQYF. CDR3 nucleotide sequence: TGTGCCAGCAGACAACGGCAGGGACGCGCAGATACGCAGTATTTT.

This clonotype was detected a few times. The CDR3 region is CASSPGLGTSGSPLTDTQYF. The CDR3, as DNA: TGTGCCAGCTCACCCGGCCTCGGGACTAGCGGGAGCCCTCTCACAGATACGCAGTATTTT. The chain has TRBV18 and TRBJ2-3; TRBD2 matches 14 bases. The V gene's germline CDR1 is KGHSH and CDR2 LQKENI. The CDR3 has 20 amino acids. The V gene end was trimmed by 3 bases and the J gene end by 2 bases; junction bases not matched to a gene: 13.